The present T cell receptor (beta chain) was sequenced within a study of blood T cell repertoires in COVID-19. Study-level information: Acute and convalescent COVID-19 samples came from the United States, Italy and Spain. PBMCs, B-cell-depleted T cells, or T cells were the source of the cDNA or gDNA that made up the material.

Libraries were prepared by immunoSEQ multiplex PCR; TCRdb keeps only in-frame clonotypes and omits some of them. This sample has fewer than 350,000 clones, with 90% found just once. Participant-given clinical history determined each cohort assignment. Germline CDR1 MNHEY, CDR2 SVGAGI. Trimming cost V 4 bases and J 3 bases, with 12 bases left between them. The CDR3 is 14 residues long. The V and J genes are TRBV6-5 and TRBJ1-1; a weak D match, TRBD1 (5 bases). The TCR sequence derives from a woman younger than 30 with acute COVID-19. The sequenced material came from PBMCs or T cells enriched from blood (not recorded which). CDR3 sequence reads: CASSSPRGDTEAFF. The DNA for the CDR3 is TGTGCCAGCAGTTCGCCTCGGGGGGACACTGAAGCTTTCTTT.